What follows is one T cell receptor (beta chain) and its context. No antigen is known for it. The source of the sample is a study of blood T cells in healthy people across ages. The authors ran a second PCR of about 6 to 11 cycles using a sample-barcoded 5' primer and a J-beta primer mix. All samples yielded 3 million or more CDR3-containing paired-end reads. One entry per CDR3 protein, called by TCRdb with MiXCR from the 5' RACE reads. The table shows 630,000 or so distinct CDR3 sequences, with around 31% occurring only once. General study results and limits: Possibly, changes in expanded clonotypes were confounded because donor CMV status was unknown. A conclusive naive versus antigen-experienced comparison was prevented by the unsorted PBMCs. There were more naive CD4+ cells and higher diversity in long-lived donors than in aged donors.

V gave up 5 bases and J gave up 4 bases; unmatched junction bases: 7. Germline V CDR1 and CDR2: SGHTA, FQGNSA. This CDR3 is 16 amino acids long. The V gene is TRBV7-2, the J gene TRBJ2-3, with 12 bases matching TRBD2. The sample taken for sequencing was blood. This receptor was taken from a woman older than 75 in good health. The CDR3 region is CASSPGLAGLADTQYF. DNA of the CDR3: TGTGCCAGCAGCCCCGGACTAGCGGGGTTGGCAGATACGCAGTATTTT.